The clone carrying this T cell receptor (beta chain) was recorded a few times. Its cognate antigen is unknown. This may arise from a read error, as a much more abundant clone is one base away. V lost 3 bases, J lost 1 base, and 3 bases stayed unmatched. The CDR3 is 15 residues long. Per the germline V gene, CDR1 is SGHTA and CDR2 is FQGNSA. This sample is drawn from a study of Graves' ophthalmopathy and Graves' hyperthyroidism. Overall study results and limits: The model reached approximately 67% sensitivity and roughly 72% specificity for predicting ophthalmopathy progression.

The study amplified TCR beta CDR3 regions using RNA transcripts. Second-round multiplex PCR followed a first-round RT-PCR using HTBI primers. Using its own MiXCR run on the multiplex PCR reads, TCRdb lists one record per CDR3 protein. The sample includes 200,000 to 250,000 distinct CDR3 sequences, about 22% of them seen just once. Exclusion covered patients with other autoimmune diseases or uncontrolled infections (as well as pregnancy or lactation). Orbital computed tomography, thyroid ultrasound, TRAb, serum thyroxine and clinical symptoms formed the basis of diagnosis. As the starting material, 8 to 10 ml of fresh peripheral blood yielded the PBMCs.

This receptor was obtained from a woman aged 50 to 60 with Graves' ophthalmopathy. This sequence joins TRBV7-2 and TRBJ2-7, with 10 positions matching TRBD1. Sequencing was done on a sample of peripheral blood. CDR3 coding DNA: TGTGCCAGCAGCTTCCGGGACAGGGGATCCTACGAGCAGTACTTC. Protein sequence: CASSFRDRGSYEQYF.